This T cell receptor (beta chain) was obtained from a study of cytomegalovirus exposure and HLA in healthy donors. Overall study results and limits: A previous analysis found most TCR beta V segments productive roughly 90% or roughly 30% of the time. Within the data, a cluster of highly shared sequence variants was likely a sequencing artifact.

The PCR contained 60 Vbeta and 13 Jbeta primers. The repertoire was sequenced with immunoSEQ multiplex PCR; TCRdb's copy has only in-frame clones and lacks some. Of about 170,000 clones in the sample, approximately 79% were seen once. On this clone: The antigen remains undetermined.

This sequence originates from a woman between 50 and 59 years old in good health and CMV-seropositive. Sequenced: PBMCs.

The CDR3 sequence: CASSIASGAGKTQYF. CDR3 nucleotide sequence: TGTGCCAGCAGTATCGCCTCTGGGGCTGGGAAGACCCAGTACTTC. The chain joins TRBV27 to TRBJ2-5; D possibly corresponds to TRBD1 (5 bases). Germline V CDR1 and CDR2: MNHEY, SMNVEV (reference sequence). The V and J ends lost 5 bases and 6 bases respectively, with 19 bases between them. This CDR3 region has 15 residues.